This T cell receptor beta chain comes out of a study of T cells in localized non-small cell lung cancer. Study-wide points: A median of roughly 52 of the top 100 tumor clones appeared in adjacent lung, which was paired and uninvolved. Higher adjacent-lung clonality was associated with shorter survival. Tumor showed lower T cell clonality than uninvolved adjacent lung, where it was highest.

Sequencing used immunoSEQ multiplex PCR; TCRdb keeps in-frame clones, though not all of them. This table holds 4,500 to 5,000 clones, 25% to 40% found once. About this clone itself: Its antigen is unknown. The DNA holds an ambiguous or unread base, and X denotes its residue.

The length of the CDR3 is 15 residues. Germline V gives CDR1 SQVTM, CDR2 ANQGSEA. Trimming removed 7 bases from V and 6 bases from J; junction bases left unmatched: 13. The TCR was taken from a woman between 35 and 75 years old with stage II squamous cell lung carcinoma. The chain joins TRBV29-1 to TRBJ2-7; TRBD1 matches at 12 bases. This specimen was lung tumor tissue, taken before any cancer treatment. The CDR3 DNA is TGCAGCGKGGGGGGGCGGGACAGGGGGCGCGGCGAGCAGTACTTC. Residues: CSXGGRDRGRGEQYF.